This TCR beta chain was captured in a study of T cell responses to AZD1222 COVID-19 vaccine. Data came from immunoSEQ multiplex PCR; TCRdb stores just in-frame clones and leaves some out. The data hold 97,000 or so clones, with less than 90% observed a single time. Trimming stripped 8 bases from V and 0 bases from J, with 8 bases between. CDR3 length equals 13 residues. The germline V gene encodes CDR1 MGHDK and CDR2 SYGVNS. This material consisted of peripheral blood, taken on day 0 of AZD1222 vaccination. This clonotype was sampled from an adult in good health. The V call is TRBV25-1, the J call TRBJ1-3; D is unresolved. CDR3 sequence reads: CASRDLSGNTIYF. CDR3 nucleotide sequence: TGTGCCAGCCGGGATCTCTCTGGAAACACCATATATTTT.